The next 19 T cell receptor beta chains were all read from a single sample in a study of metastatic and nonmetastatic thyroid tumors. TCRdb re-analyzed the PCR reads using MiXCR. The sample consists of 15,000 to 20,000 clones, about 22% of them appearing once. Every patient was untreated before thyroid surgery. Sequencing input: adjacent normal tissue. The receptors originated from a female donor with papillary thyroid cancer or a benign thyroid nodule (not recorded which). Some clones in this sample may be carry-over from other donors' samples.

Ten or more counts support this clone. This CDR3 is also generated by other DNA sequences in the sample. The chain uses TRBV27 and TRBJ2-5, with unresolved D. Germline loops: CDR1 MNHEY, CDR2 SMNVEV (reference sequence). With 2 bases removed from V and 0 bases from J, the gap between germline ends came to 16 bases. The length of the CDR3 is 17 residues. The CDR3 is CASSLLPVTMYQETQYF. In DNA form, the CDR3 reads TGTGCCAGCAGTTTACTTCCAGTGACGATGTACCAAGAGACCCAGTACTTC.

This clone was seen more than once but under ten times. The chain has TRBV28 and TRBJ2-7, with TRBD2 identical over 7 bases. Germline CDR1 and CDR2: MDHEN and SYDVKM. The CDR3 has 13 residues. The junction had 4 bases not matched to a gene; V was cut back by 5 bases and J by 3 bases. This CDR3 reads CASSPSGGYEQYF. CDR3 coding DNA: TGTGCCAGCAGTCCCTCGGGGGGCTACGAGCAGTACTTC.

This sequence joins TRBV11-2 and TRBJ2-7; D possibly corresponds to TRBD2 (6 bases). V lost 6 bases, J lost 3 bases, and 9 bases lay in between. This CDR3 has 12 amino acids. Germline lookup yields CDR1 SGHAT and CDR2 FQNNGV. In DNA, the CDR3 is TGTGCCAGCAGTAGACTAGGCTACGAGCAGTACTTC. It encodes CASSRLGYEQYF.

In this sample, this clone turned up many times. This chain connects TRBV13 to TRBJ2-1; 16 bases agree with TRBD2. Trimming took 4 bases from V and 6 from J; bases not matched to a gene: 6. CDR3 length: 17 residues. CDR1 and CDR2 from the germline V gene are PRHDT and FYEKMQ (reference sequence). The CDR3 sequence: CASSSGLAGGVVNEQFF. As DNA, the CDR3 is TGTGCCAGCAGCTCGGGACTAGCGGGAGGGGTTGTCAATGAGCAGTTCTTC.

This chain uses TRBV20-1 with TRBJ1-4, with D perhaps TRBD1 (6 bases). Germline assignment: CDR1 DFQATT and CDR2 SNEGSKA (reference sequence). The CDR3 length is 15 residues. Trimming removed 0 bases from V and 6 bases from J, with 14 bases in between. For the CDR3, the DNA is TGCAGTGCTAGAGATCTTTTAACAGGGTATGAAAAACTGTTTTTT. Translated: CSARDLLTGYEKLFF.

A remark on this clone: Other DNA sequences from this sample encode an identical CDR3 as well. This CDR3 is CASSGGVGAGNTIYF. CDR3 sequence (DNA): TGTGCCAGCAGTGGCGGGGTCGGAGCTGGAAACACCATATATTTT. This chain links TRBV12-3 or TRBV12-4 with TRBJ1-3; D is ambiguous. The CDR3 is 15 amino acids. Trimming took 5 bases from V and 2 from J, leaving 13 bases between them.

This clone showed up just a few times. The chain's CDR3 is CASSLGFGNEQFF. The CDR3 region has the DNA TGTGCCAGCAGCTTAGGGTTCGGAAATGAGCAGTTCTTC. The V and J genes are TRBV11-3 and TRBJ2-1; no reliable D call. This CDR3 region has 13 residues. Germline CDR1 is SGHNT and CDR2 is YENEEA. Trimming took off 1 base at V and 7 bases at J, with 8 bases between the two ends.

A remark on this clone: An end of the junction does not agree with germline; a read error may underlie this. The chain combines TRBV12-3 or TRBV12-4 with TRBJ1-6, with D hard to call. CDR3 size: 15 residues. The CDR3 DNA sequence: TGTGCCAGCAGTTTAGGGGGAGGTGCGAATTCACCCCTGCACTTT. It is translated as CASSLGGGANSPLHF.

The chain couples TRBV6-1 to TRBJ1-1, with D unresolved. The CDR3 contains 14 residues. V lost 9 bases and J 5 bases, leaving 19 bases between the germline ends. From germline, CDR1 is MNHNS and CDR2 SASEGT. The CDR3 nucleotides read TGTGCCAGTCGCCGGTTAGGGTTAAGGACTGAAGCTTTCTTT. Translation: CASRRLGLRTEAFF.

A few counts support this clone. The CDR3 nucleotides read TGTGCCAGCAGACCGGACAGGGAGTACTCACCCCTCCACTTT. Its protein product is CASRPDREYSPLHF. This chain connects TRBV27 to TRBJ1-6, with 8 bases matching TRBD1. Trimming cost V 6 bases and J 10 bases; bases outside gene matches: 8. This CDR3 contains 14 residues. Germline CDR1 reads MNHEY; CDR2 reads SMNVEV (reference sequence).

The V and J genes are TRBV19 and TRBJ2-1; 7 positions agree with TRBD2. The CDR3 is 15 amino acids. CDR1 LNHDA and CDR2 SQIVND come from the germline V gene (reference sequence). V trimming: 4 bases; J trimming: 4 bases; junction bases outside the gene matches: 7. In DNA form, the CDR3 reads TGTGCCAGTAGTAGTTACACTAGCGAGTACAATGAGCAGTTCTTC. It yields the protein CASSSYTSEYNEQFF.

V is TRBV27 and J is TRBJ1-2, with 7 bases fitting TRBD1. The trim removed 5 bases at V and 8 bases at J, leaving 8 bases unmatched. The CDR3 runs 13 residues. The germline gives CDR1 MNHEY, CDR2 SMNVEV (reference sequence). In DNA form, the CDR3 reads TGTGCCAGCAGTAATACCAACAGGGGCGGCTACACCTTC. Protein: CASSNTNRGGYTF.

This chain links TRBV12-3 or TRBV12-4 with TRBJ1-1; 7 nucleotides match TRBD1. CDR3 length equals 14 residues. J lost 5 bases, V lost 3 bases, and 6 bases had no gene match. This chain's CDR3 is CASSLAGGDTEAFF. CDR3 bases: TGTGCCAGCAGTTTGGCAGGGGGGGATACTGAAGCTTTCTTT.

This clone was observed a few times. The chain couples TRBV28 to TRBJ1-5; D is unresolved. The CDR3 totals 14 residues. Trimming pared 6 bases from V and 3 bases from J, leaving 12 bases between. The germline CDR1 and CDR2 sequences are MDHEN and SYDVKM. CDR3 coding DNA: TGTGCCAGCAGATCGGGCAGCCTCAATCAGCCCCAGCATTTT. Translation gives CASRSGSLNQPQHF.

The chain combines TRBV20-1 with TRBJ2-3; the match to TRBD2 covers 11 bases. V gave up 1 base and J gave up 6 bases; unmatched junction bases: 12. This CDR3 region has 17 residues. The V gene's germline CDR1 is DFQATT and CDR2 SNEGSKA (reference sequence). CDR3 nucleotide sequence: TGCAGTGCTAGAGGGTGGACTAGCGGGCGGGATTCGGATACGCAGTATTTT. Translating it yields CSARGWTSGRDSDTQYF.

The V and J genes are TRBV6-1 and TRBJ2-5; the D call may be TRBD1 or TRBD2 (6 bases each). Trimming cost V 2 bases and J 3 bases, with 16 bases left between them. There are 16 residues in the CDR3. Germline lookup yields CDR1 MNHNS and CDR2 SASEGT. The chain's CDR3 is CASSELLGGIKETQYF. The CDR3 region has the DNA TGTGCCAGCAGTGAACTTCTAGGGGGGATTAAAGAGACCCAGTACTTC.

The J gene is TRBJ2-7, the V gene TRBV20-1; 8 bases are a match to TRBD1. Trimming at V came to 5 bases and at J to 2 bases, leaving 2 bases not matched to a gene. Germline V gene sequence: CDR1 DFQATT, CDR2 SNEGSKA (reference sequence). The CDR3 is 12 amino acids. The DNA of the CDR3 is TGCAGTGCTGGGGACAGGCCCTACGAGCAGTACTTC. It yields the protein CSAGDRPYEQYF.

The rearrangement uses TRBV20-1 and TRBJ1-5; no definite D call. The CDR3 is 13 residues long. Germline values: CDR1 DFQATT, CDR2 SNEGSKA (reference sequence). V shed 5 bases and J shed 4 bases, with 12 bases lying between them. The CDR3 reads CSAPYHGNQPQHF. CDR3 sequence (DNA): TGCAGTGCTCCCTATCACGGGAATCAGCCCCAGCATTTT.

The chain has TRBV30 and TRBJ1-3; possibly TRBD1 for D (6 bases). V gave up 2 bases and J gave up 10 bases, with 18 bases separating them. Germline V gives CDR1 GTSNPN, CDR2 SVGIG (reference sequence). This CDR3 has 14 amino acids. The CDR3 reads CAWSRDTLSLTIYF. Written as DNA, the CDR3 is TGTGCCTGGAGTCGGGACACACTTAGTCTGACCATATATTTT.